The 14 T cell receptor beta chains presented below share a single source sample, sequenced in a study of cytomegalovirus exposure and HLA in healthy donors. The repertoire was sequenced with immunoSEQ multiplex PCR; TCRdb's copy has only in-frame clones and lacks some. This sample carries 130,000 to 150,000 clones, 70% to 90% of them seen once, and the ten largest clones take 3% to 3.5%. The sample taken for sequencing was PBMCs. Receptors were obtained from a woman aged 18-29 years in good health and CMV-seropositive.

DNA of the CDR3: TGTGCCAGCAGCTTAAATCCGGGGGTGAAGGTGTCCGAGCAGTACTTC. Translation: CASSLNPGVKVSEQYF. The V and J genes are TRBV7-9 and TRBJ2-7, with D maybe TRBD2 (6 bases). This CDR3 has 16 residues. CDR1 and CDR2 (germline): SEHNR, FQNEAQ (reference sequence). Trimming shortened V by 2 bases and J by 6 bases, and 20 bases separated the two germline ends.

The chain uses TRBV19 and TRBJ2-7; TRBD2 matches at 10 bases. Looked up from germline, CDR1 is LNHDA and CDR2 is SQIVND (reference sequence). Trimming took 4 bases from V and 3 from J; bases not matched to a gene: 9. The CDR3 loop spans 16 amino acids. CDR3 loop: CASSSSGRPRVYEQYF. DNA of the CDR3: TGTGCCAGTAGTAGTAGCGGGAGGCCCCGGGTCTACGAGCAGTACTTC.

CDR3 in DNA: TGTGCCAGCAGCTTAGGCCGGGGGAGGAACACTGAAGCTTTCTTT. Amino acid sequence: CASSLGRGRNTEAFF. The rearrangement joins TRBV7-8 to TRBJ1-1; D perhaps matches TRBD1 (5 bases). V gave up 1 base and J gave up 1 base, with 10 bases separating them. The CDR3 sequence is 15 residues long. In germline, CDR1 is SGHVS, CDR2 FQNEAQ.

The rearrangement uses TRBV6-1 and TRBJ1-5; no definite D call. This CDR3 has 15 amino acids. V lost 1 base to trimming and J lost 2 bases, with 9 bases between them. Germline V gene data show CDR1 as MNHNS and CDR2 as SASEGT. CDR3 region: CASSEVGRGNQPQHF. Here the CDR3 DNA reads TGTGCCAGCAGTGAAGTAGGGAGGGGCAATCAGCCCCAGCATTTT.

V usage is TRBV28 and J usage is TRBJ1-1; D is unclear. This CDR3 is built from 15 residues. Trimming removed 6 bases at V and 0 bases at J, with 14 bases between. Per germline, CDR1 MDHEN and CDR2 SYDVKM. CDR3 sequence: CASSGLLFMNTEAFF. In DNA, the CDR3 is TGTGCCAGCAGCGGACTGCTTTTCATGAACACTGAAGCTTTCTTT.

The J gene is TRBJ2-1, the V gene TRBV9; TRBD2 matches 8 bases. Germline V gene data show CDR1 as SGDLS and CDR2 as YYNGEE. The CDR3 totals 15 residues. V shed 0 bases and J 4 bases; nucleotides not matched to a gene: 3. CDR3 DNA: TGTGCCAGCAGCGTAGACGGGAGGGTATACAATGAGCAGTTCTTC. This sequence encodes CASSVDGRVYNEQFF.

The CDR3, as DNA: TGTGCCAGCAGCCCACGGAGGAACACTGAAGCTTTCTTT. It translates to CASSPRRNTEAFF. This sequence joins TRBV6-5 and TRBJ1-1; D is undetermined. The CDR3 has 13 amino acids. Germline lookup yields CDR1 MNHEY and CDR2 SVGAGI. With 6 bases removed from V and 1 base from J, the gap between germline ends came to 9 bases.

The chain is built from TRBV10-3 and TRBJ1-1, with 9 bases matching TRBD1. The germline gives CDR1 ENHRY, CDR2 SYGVKD. CDR3 size: 14 residues. V trimming: 7 bases; J trimming: 1 base; junction bases outside the gene matches: 4. CDR3 sequence reads: CAITPDRGNTEAFF. In DNA form, the CDR3 reads TGTGCCATCACACCGGACAGGGGGAACACTGAAGCTTTCTTT.

The V and J genes are TRBV4-1 and TRBJ1-5; 9 bases match TRBD1. V was pared by 5 bases and J by 6 bases, with 11 bases of the junction left unmatched. The CDR3 is 16 amino acids. CDR1 MGHRA and CDR2 YSYEKL come from the germline V gene. Written as DNA, the CDR3 is TGCGCCAGCAGCTCAGGGCAACAGGGGGCGGGTCAGCCCCAGCATTTT. It codes for CASSSGQQGAGQPQHF.

The rearrangement joins TRBV4-2 to TRBJ2-1, with D possibly matching TRBD2 (5 bases). This CDR3 is built from 15 residues. Germline V gives CDR1 LGHNA, CDR2 YNFKEQ. V was trimmed by 1 base and J by 2 bases, leaving 9 bases between them. The CDR3 protein is CASSQASGTYNEQFF. The CDR3 DNA reads as TGTGCCAGCAGCCAAGCCAGCGGAACCTACAATGAGCAGTTCTTC.

V and J are TRBV2 and TRBJ1-2, with 7 bases that match TRBD1. This CDR3 is 15 amino acids long. V shed 6 bases, J shed 0 bases, and the junction held 7 bases outside the gene matches. Germline values: CDR1 SNHLY, CDR2 FYNNEI. DNA of the CDR3: TGTGCCAGCAGAGATGGACAGGCCCCTAACTATGGCTACACCTTC. It specifies CASRDGQAPNYGYTF.

J is TRBJ2-5 and V is TRBV5-1; 9 bases map to TRBD2. This CDR3 is built from 16 residues. CDR1 and CDR2 from the germline V gene are SGHRS and YFSETQ. The V and J ends lost 3 bases and 7 bases, in that order; junction bases with no gene match: 13. In DNA, the CDR3 is TGCGCCAGCAGCTCGTCTAGCGGGGTGGGGTCAGGGACCCAGTACTTC. As protein: CASSSSSGVGSGTQYF.

The sample holds one count of this clone. The chain recombines TRBV5-1 with TRBJ2-1; the match to TRBD1 covers 9 bases. The CDR3 length is 15 residues. The germline gives CDR1 SGHRS, CDR2 YFSETQ. Germline trimming cut 1 base from V and 6 bases from J; bases unmatched to any gene: 5. The CDR3 here is CASSLTGTGSNEQFF. CDR3 sequence (DNA): TGCGCCAGCAGCTTGACCGGGACAGGGTCCAATGAGCAGTTCTTC.

CDR3 nucleotides: TGTGCCAGCAGCCAAGGGACAGATGAAGCTTTCTTT. Translation: CASSQGTDEAFF. This chain uses TRBV6-5 with TRBJ1-1; TRBD1 aligns across 7 bases. With V trimmed by 6 bases and J by 7 bases, 5 bases remained unmatched. Germline-derived CDR1 and CDR2 are MNHEY and SVGAGI. This CDR3 comprises 12 residues.